This record looks at one T cell receptor (beta chain) sequence and its context. It lacks a known antigen. No base-level quality is on record; no much larger clone is a single base apart. V and J lose 1 base and 4 bases, and a span of 7 bases separates them. CDR1 LGHDT and CDR2 YNNKEL were looked up in the germline V gene (reference sequence). There are 14 amino acids in the CDR3, from cysteine to phenylalanine inclusive. Of the read, only the CDR3 DNA is kept; its 42 bases are in frame from base 1. The data originate from a study of control samples from healthy donors and cancer patients (dated by TCRdb to about 2020). The receptor library was made with the immunoSEQ multiplex PCR assay. Sourced from immuneACCESS, this table was stored by TCRdb with only in-frame sequences that have V and J called. A share of the clones is absent; for the studies checked, an unresolved V gene accounts for under half, and the remainder has no known explanation. The sample table contains some 22,000 clones; only one count was recorded for 85% of them. Over 35% of the sample goes to the ten largest clones.

Sequences were obtained from PBMCs. The TCR originated in a man in his sixties with head and neck cancer. The chain is encoded by TRBV3-1 (or the pseudogene TRBV3-2) joined to TRBJ1-4; a tentative D call is TRBD1 (5 bases match). The CDR3 loop reads CASSQGDSNEKLFF. The base sequence is TGTGCCAGCAGCCAAGGAGACAGTAATGAAAAACTGTTTTTT.